This passage covers 3 T cell receptor beta chains from one sample sequenced in a study of regulatory T cells in long-lasting Graves disease. Time point in this sample: newly diagnosed GD, antithyroid drugs for less than 3 months. PBMC RNA was the source of the TCR library. With iRepertoire HTBI primers and Arm-PCR of CDR3 regions, TCR beta libraries were built. Each CDR3 protein is one row after TCRdb ran MiXCR on the multiplex PCR reads. The profile shows under 300,000 distinct CDR3 sequences, 20% of them singletons. This material consisted of peripheral blood mononuclear cells (PBMCs), taken at new diagnosis, from a patient treated with antithyroid drugs. The receptors here all came from a female donor with Graves disease.

This clonotype was observed a handful of times. This sequence joins TRBV18 and TRBJ2-1; 8 bases line up with TRBD2. The CDR3 has 16 residues. V lost 3 bases and J lost 2; bases outside the gene matches: 6. Germline CDR1 KGHSH, CDR2 LQKENI. CDR3 nucleotide sequence: TGTGCCAGCTCACCGATCGGGGGGGCGGCCTACAATGAGCAGTTCTTC. Encoded protein: CASSPIGGAAYNEQFF.

The CDR3 loop is CASSTGGSGGLGYYNEQFF. The CDR3 DNA is TGTGCCAGTAGTACTGGAGGTAGCGGGGGGCTTGGATACTACAATGAGCAGTTCTTC. The rearrangement uses TRBV19 and TRBJ2-1; 10 bases map to TRBD2. CDR1 is LNHDA, CDR2 SQIVND, per germline (reference sequence). The CDR3 is made up of 19 amino acids. V was pared by 4 bases and J by 3 bases, with 15 bases of the junction left unmatched.

The chain has TRBV6-2 or TRBV6-3 and TRBJ2-7; D remains unclear. This CDR3 has 13 residues. Trimming took off 1 base at V and 6 bases at J, with 10 bases between the two ends. Germline CDR1 and CDR2: MNHEY and SVGEGT. The chain's CDR3 is CASSYLALGEQYF. The CDR3, as DNA: TGTGCCAGCAGTTACTTGGCCCTCGGCGAGCAGTACTTC.